This is a list of T cell receptor beta chains from one sample in a study of CD8+CD57+ T cells in acquired aplastic anemia. Each CDR3 protein gets one entry after TCRdb re-called the reads with MiXCR. Of 150,000 to 200,000 distinct CDR3 sequences in the sample, about 64% were seen once. The sequencing input was sorted CD4+, CD8+, or CD8+CD57+ T cells (not recorded which) from PBMCs. Receptor source: a human donor with severe aplastic anemia or a healthy control (not recorded which). Both conserved end residues are part of each CDR3. D genes are given only for firm matches. The size of a clone is reported for some rows only, either as once, few or many, or as a class for expanded clones.

D: -
V: TRBV2
size: -
J: TRBJ1-6
CDR3: CASSDVVDSSYNSPLHF
DNA: TGTGCCAGCAGTGATGTGGTAGATAGCTCCTATAATTCACCCCTCCACTTT

D: -
V: TRBV29-1
size: -
J: TRBJ2-1
CDR3: CSRERNGPNEQFF
DNA: TGCAGCAGAGAGAGGAACGGGCCCAATGAGCAGTTCTTC

D: -
V: TRBV5-1
size: -
J: TRBJ1-1
CDR3: CARTEITEAFF
DNA: TGCGCCCGGACGGAAATAACTGAAGCTTTCTTT

D: TRBD1
V: TRBV7-6
size: -
J: TRBJ2-7
CDR3: CASSLGQELSYEQYF
DNA: TGTGCCAGCAGCTTGGGACAGGAACTCTCCTACGAGCAGTACTTC

D: -
V: TRBV7-2
size: few
J: TRBJ1-2
CDR3: CASSPRSQYGYTF
DNA: TGTGCCAGCAGCCCGCGGAGCCAGTATGGCTACACCTTC

D: TRBD1
V: TRBV20-1
size: -
J: TRBJ2-1
CDR3: CSARNRDRLYNEQFF
DNA: TGCAGTGCTAGAAACCGGGACAGACTTTACAATGAGCAGTTCTTC

D: -
V: TRBV7-6
size: few
J: TRBJ2-7
CDR3: CASSLDVWNEQYF
DNA: TGTGCCAGCAGCTTAGACGTCTGGAACGAGCAGTACTTC

D: -
V: TRBV2
size: -
J: TRBJ1-2
CDR3: CASRANYGYTF
DNA: TGTGCCAGCAGAGCTAACTATGGCTACACCTTC

D: TRBD2
V: TRBV7-9
size: -
J: TRBJ2-1
CDR3: CASIGTSGSNEQFF
DNA: TGTGCCAGCATCGGGACTAGCGGGAGCAATGAGCAGTTCTTC

D: -
V: TRBV10-3
size: -
J: TRBJ1-1
CDR3: CASSGTRYTEAFF
DNA: TGTGCCAGCAGTGGGACGAGGTACACTGAAGCTTTCTTT

D: -
V: TRBV7-9
size: -
J: TRBJ2-5
CDR3: CASSLSGELETQYF
DNA: TGTGCCAGCAGCTTATCCGGGGAGCTGGAGACCCAGTACTTC

D: -
V: TRBV20-1
size: -
J: TRBJ1-3
CDR3: CSALAGGENTIYF
DNA: TGCAGTGCCCTGGCGGGGGGGGAAAACACCATATATTTT

D: -
V: TRBV7-2
size: once
J: TRBJ2-7
CDR3: CASSTDGRGEQYF
DNA: TGTGCCAGCAGCACAGACGGTCGGGGTGAGCAGTACTTC

D: -
V: TRBV6-4
size: -
J: TRBJ2-1
CDR3: CASSAADSNEQFF
DNA: TGTGCCAGCAGTGCCGCGGACAGCAATGAGCAGTTCTTC

D: TRBD1
V: TRBV2
size: once
J: TRBJ1-4
CDR3: CARGDRLVKKLFF
DNA: TGTGCCAGAGGGGACAGACTGGTGAAAAAACTGTTTTTT

D: -
V: TRBV7-2
size: -
J: TRBJ2-5
CDR3: CASSSSGGLRGTQYF
DNA: TGTGCCAGCAGCTCCTCCGGGGGTCTCCGGGGTACCCAGTACTTC

D: -
V: TRBV6-5
size: -
J: TRBJ1-4
CDR3: CASGGGEKLFF
DNA: TGTGCCAGCGGTGGAGGTGAAAAACTGTTTTTT

D: -
V: TRBV19
size: -
J: TRBJ2-3
CDR3: CASSIMPGSDTQYF
DNA: TGTGCCAGTAGTATAATGCCAGGCTCAGATACGCAGTATTTT

D: TRBD1
V: TRBV6-1
size: -
J: TRBJ2-5
CDR3: CASRPRRDRVQETQYF
DNA: TGTGCCAGCAGGCCACGGAGGGACAGGGTTCAAGAGACCCAGTACTTC

D: TRBD1
V: TRBV11-2
size: -
J: TRBJ2-1
CDR3: CASSRLGTANNEQFF
DNA: TGTGCCAGCAGCCGCCTGGGGACAGCGAACAATGAGCAGTTCTTC

D: -
V: TRBV5-8
size: many
J: TRBJ1-1
CDR3: CASRSAPNTEAFF
DNA: TGTGCCAGCAGATCGGCACCGAACACTGAAGCTTTCTTT

D: -
V: TRBV24-1
size: -
J: TRBJ2-5
CDR3: CATSRGWQTQYF
DNA: TGTGCCACCAGTCGGGGCTGGCAGACCCAGTACTTC

D: -
V: TRBV20-1
size: -
J: TRBJ2-1
CDR3: CSASAPSSYNEQFF
DNA: TGCAGTGCTAGTGCACCCTCTTCCTACAATGAGCAGTTCTTC

D: TRBD1
V: TRBV7-9
size: -
J: TRBJ2-5
CDR3: CASSPWTGETQYF
DNA: TGTGCCAGCAGCCCTTGGACAGGGGAGACCCAGTACTTC

D: -
V: TRBV7-9
size: once
J: TRBJ2-5
CDR3: CASSARGGETQYF
DNA: TGTGCCAGCAGCGCCAGGGGTGGGGAGACCCAGTACTTC

D: TRBD2
V: TRBV10-3
size: -
J: TRBJ2-2
CDR3: CAISGPGSGGSNTGELFF
DNA: TGTGCCATCAGTGGGCCGGGTAGCGGGGGTTCGAACACCGGGGAGCTGTTTTTT

D: TRBD1
V: TRBV7-8
size: many
J: TRBJ1-3
CDR3: CASSHRQGKAGNTIYF
DNA: TGTGCCAGCAGCCATCGACAGGGAAAGGCTGGAAACACCATATATTTT

D: -
V: TRBV7-4
size: -
J: TRBJ2-5
CDR3: CASSLAPAGEETQYF
DNA: TGTGCCAGCAGCTTGGCGCCCGCAGGGGAAGAGACCCAGTACTTC

D: TRBD1
V: TRBV15
size: -
J: TRBJ1-2
CDR3: CATSRPGQGINGYTF
DNA: TGTGCCACCAGCAGACCCGGACAGGGTATTAATGGCTACACCTTC

D: TRBD1
V: TRBV29-1
size: -
J: TRBJ2-7
CDR3: CSTKTGNEQYF
DNA: TGCAGCACCAAGACAGGGAACGAGCAGTACTTC

D: TRBD1
V: TRBV24-1
size: -
J: TRBJ2-2
CDR3: CATSRDRANTGELFF
DNA: TGTGCCACCAGCAGGGACAGGGCGAACACCGGGGAGCTGTTTTTT